This T cell receptor beta chain was documented in a study of identical twins. This CDR3 spans 15 amino acids. V trimming: 0 bases; J trimming: 3 bases; junction bases outside the gene matches: 4. Per the germline V gene, CDR1 is DFQATT and CDR2 is SNEGSKA (reference sequence). This clonotype was recorded at least ten times. MiXCR, run by TCRdb on the 5' RACE reads, gives a single entry per CDR3 protein. The sample gives about 720,000 distinct CDR3 sequences, about 20% of which show up once; around 13% is in the top ten. This same sample was also part of a study on T cells expressing NK-cell markers.

This TCR derives from a woman younger than 30 in good health. Input material: PBMCs. The chain couples TRBV20-1 to TRBJ2-7; 11 bases agree with TRBD2. DNA for the CDR3: TGCAGTGCTAGAGATGTGACTAGCGGGGTCTACGAGCAGTACTTC. As protein: CSARDVTSGVYEQYF.